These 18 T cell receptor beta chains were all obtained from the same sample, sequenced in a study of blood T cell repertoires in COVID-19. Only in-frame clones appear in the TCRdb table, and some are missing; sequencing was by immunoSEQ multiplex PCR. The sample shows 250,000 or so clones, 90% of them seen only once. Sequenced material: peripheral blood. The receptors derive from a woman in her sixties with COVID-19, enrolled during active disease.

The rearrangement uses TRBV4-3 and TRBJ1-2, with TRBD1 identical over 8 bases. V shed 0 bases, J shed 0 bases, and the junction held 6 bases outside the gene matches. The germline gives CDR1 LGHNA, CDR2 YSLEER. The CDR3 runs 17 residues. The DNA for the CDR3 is TGCGCCAGCAGCCAAGATTTGGGACAGGCCTCTAACTATGGCTACACCTTC. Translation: CASSQDLGQASNYGYTF.

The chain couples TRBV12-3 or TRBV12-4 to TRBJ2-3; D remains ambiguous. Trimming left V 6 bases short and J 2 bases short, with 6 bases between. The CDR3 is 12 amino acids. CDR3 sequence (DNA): TGTGCCAGCAGCAGGCTCACAGATACGCAGTATTTT. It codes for CASSRLTDTQYF.

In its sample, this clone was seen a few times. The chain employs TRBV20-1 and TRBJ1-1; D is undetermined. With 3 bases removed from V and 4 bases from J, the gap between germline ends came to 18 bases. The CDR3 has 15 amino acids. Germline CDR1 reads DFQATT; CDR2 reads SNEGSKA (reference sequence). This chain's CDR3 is CSASPLAASGTEAFF. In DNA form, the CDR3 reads TGCAGTGCTAGTCCTCTTGCGGCCTCGGGCACTGAAGCTTTCTTT.

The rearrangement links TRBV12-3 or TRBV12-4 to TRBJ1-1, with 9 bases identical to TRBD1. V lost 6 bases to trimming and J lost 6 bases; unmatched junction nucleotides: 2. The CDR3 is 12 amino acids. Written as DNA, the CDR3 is TGTGCCAGCAGGACAGGGGGTTCTGAAGCTTTCTTT. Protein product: CASRTGGSEAFF.

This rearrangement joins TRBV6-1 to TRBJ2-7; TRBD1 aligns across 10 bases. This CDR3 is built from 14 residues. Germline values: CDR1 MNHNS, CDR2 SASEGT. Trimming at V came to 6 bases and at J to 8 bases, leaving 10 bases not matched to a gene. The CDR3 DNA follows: TGTGCCAGCAGGCCGGGACAGGGGCTGGAGAAGCAGTACTTC. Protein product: CASRPGQGLEKQYF.

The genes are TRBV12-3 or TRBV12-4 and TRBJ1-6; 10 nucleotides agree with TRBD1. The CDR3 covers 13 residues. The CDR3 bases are TGTGCTTCGGGACAGGGGCCTAATTCACCCCTCCACTTT. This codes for CASGQGPNSPLHF.

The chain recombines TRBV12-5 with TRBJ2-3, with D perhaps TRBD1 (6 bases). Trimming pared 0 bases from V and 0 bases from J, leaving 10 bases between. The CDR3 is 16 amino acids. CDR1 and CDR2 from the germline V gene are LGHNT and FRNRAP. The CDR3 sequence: CASGLVQGYSTDTQYF. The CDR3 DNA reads TGTGCTAGTGGTTTGGTACAGGGATATAGCACAGATACGCAGTATTTT. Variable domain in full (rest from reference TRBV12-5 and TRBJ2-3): DARVTQTPRHKVTEMGQEVTMRCQPILGHNTVFWYRQTMMQGLELLAYFRNRAPLDDSGMPKDRFSAEMPDATLATLKIQPSEPRDSAVYFCASGLVQGYSTDTQYFGPGTRLTVL.

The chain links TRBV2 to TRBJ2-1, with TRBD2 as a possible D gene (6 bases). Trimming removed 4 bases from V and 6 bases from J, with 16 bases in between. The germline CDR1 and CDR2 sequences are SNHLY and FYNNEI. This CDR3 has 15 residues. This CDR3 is CASSVRDSTANEQFF. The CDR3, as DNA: TGTGCCAGCAGTGTTAGGGACTCAACGGCCAATGAGCAGTTCTTC. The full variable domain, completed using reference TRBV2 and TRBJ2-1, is EPEVTQTPSHQVTQMGQEVILRCVPISNHLYFYWYRQILGQKVEFLVSFYNNEISEKSEIFDDQFSVERPDGSNFTLKIRSTKLEDSAMYFCASSVRDSTANEQFFGPGTRLTVL.

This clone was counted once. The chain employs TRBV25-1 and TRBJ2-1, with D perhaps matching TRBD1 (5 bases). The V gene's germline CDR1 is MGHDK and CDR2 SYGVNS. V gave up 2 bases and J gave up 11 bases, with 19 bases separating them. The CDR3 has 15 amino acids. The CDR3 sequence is CASSEPGGATVQQFF. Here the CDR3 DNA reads TGTGCCAGCAGTGAACCAGGTGGGGCTACGGTTCAGCAGTTCTTC.

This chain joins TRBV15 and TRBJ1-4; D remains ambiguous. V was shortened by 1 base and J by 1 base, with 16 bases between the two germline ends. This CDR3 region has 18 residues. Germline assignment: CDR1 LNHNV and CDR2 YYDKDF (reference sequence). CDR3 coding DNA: TGTGCCACCAGCAGAGGGGTACGGACTTCTGGAACTAATGAAAAACTGTTTTTT. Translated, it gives CATSRGVRTSGTNEKLFF.

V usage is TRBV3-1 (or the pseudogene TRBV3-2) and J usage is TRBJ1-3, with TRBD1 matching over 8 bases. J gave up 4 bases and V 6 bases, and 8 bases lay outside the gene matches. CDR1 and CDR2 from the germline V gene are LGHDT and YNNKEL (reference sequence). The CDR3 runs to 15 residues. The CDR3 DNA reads TGTGCCAGCAGTGCAACAGGGGGGTCCGGAAACACCATATATTTT. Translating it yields CASSATGGSGNTIYF.

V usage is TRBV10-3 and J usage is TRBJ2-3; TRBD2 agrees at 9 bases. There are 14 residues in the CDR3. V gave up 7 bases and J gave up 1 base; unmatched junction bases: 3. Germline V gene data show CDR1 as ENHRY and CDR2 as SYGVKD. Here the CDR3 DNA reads TGTGCCATCAAGGCGGGGGGGGGCACAGATACGCAGTATTTT. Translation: CAIKAGGGTDTQYF.

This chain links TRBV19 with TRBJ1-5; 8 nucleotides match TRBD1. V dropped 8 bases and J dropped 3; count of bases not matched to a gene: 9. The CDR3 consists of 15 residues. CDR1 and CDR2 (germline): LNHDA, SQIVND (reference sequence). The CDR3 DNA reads TGTGCCAGTCGAATGGGACAGGAATCCAATCAGCCCCAGCATTTT. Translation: CASRMGQESNQPQHF.

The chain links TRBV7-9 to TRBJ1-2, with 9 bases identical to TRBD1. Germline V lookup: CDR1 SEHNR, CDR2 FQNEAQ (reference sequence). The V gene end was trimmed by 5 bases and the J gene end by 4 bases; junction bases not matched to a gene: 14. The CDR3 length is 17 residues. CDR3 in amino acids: CASSPHPGQGWVYGYTF. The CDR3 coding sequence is TGTGCCAGCAGCCCGCACCCGGGACAGGGCTGGGTCTATGGCTACACCTTC.

Written as DNA, the CDR3 is TGTGCCATCAGTGTTCGGGGAGAGACCCAGTACTTC. Translation gives CAISVRGETQYF. This rearrangement joins TRBV10-3 to TRBJ2-5, with D tentatively TRBD2 (5 bases). Germline V CDR1 and CDR2: ENHRY, SYGVKD. Trimming left V 4 bases short and J 4 bases short, with 7 bases between. The CDR3 runs 12 residues.

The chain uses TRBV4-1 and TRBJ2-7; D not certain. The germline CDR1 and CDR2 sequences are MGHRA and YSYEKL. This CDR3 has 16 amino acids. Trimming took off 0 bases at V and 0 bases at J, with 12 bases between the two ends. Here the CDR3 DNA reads TGCGCCAGCAGCCAAGAAGACATCCTTAGCTCCTACGAGCAGTACTTC. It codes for CASSQEDILSSYEQYF.

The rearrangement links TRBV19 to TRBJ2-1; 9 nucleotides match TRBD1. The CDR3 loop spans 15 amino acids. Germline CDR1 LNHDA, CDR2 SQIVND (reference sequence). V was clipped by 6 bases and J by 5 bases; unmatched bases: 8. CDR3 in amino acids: CASRGITGGNNEQFF. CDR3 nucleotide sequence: TGTGCCAGTAGAGGAATTACAGGGGGCAACAATGAGCAGTTCTTC.

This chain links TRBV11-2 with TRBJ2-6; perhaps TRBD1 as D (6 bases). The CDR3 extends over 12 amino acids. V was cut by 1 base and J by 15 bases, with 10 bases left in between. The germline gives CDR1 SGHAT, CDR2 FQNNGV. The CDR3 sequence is CASSLGGRNLTF. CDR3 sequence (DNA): TGTGCCAGCAGCTTAGGGGGGCGGAACCTGACTTTC. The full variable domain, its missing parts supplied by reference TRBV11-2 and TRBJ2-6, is EAGVAQSPRYKIIEKRQSVAFWCNPISGHATLYWYQQILGQGPKLLIQFQNNGVVDDSQLPKDRFSAERLKGVDSTLKIQPAKLEDSAVYLCASSLGGRNLTFGAGSRLTVL.